The next 25 T cell receptor beta chains were all read from a single sample in a study of T cells after yellow fever vaccination. In TCRdb, the 5' RACE reads were re-called with MiXCR into one record per CDR3 protein. Of about 550,000 distinct CDR3 sequences in the sample, roughly a fifth were seen once. Material: PBMCs, obtained 15 days after the yellow fever booster vaccination. The source of these receptors is a man aged 25 to 40 who received the YFV17D yellow fever vaccine.

This rearrangement joins TRBV20-1 to TRBJ2-1, with D unclear. Germline lookup yields CDR1 DFQATT and CDR2 SNEGSKA (reference sequence). The V end lost 5 bases, the J end lost 6 bases, and 20 bases lay between the germline ends. The CDR3 has 15 residues. The CDR3 loop is CSASLFIGTGNEQFF. In DNA, the CDR3 is TGCAGTGCTTCCTTATTCATCGGAACGGGCAATGAGCAGTTCTTC.

This clonotype has only a few counts. Written as DNA, the CDR3 is TGTGCCAGCAGCTTAGCGGGGAACGCCGGGGCCAACGTCCTGACTTTC. Translating it yields CASSLAGNAGANVLTF. The chain is built from TRBV7-8 and TRBJ2-6; D unresolved. The V gene's germline CDR1 is SGHVS and CDR2 FQNEAQ. The CDR3 totals 16 residues. V lost 0 bases and J lost 4, with 10 bases in between.

This clonotype was recorded a few times. The chain is built from TRBV12-3 or TRBV12-4 and TRBJ2-7, with 7 positions matching TRBD1. Unmatched junction bases numbered 9, after V lost 5 bases and J lost 5 bases. This CDR3 contains 14 residues. The CDR3 DNA follows: TGTGCCAGCAGTCCCACCCGACAGGGAAACGAGCAGTACTTC. Encoded protein: CASSPTRQGNEQYF.

J is TRBJ2-2 and V is TRBV6-1, with D perhaps matching TRBD1 (5 bases). This CDR3 spans 14 amino acids. Trimming left V 10 bases short and J 5 bases short, with 17 bases between. Germline V gene sequence: CDR1 MNHNS, CDR2 SASEGT. CDR3 coding DNA: TGTGCCACCCCTCAGGGTTCTCGGACCGGGGAGCTGTTTTTT. Protein product: CATPQGSRTGELFF.

V gene TRBV6-1 combines with J gene TRBJ2-7; 8 bases map to TRBD2. CDR1 is MNHNS and CDR2 is SASEGT in the germline V gene. Trimming took 5 bases from V and 0 from J; bases not matched to a gene: 6. This CDR3 has 15 amino acids. The CDR3, as DNA: TGTGCCAGCAGTCGTCTAGCGGGCCCCTCCTACGAGCAGTACTTC. Translated, it gives CASSRLAGPSYEQYF.

The rearrangement links TRBV9 to TRBJ2-5, with D perhaps given as TRBD1 or TRBD2 (6 bases each). Per the germline V gene, CDR1 is SGDLS and CDR2 is YYNGEE. Trimming left V 0 bases short and J 4 bases short, with 13 bases between. The CDR3 runs to 15 residues. CDR3 sequence: CASSVAREGGETQYF. CDR3 nucleotides: TGTGCCAGCAGCGTAGCCAGAGAGGGGGGAGAGACCCAGTACTTC.

V and J are TRBV5-1 and TRBJ2-4; D is unclear. The length of the CDR3 is 14 residues. The germline gives CDR1 SGHRS, CDR2 YFSETQ. V lost 6 bases and J lost 2, with 12 bases in between. Here the CDR3 reads CASNGIGTKNIQYF. As DNA, the CDR3 is TGCGCCAGCAACGGAATAGGTACCAAAAACATTCAGTACTTC.

This clonotype occurred a few times. The chain employs TRBV20-1 and TRBJ2-3, with 8 nucleotides matching TRBD1. The CDR3 runs 14 residues. Looked up from germline, CDR1 is DFQATT and CDR2 is SNEGSKA (reference sequence). J lost 1 base, V lost 3 bases, and 3 bases had no gene match. The CDR3 protein is CSASPGQGTDTQYF. For the CDR3, the DNA is TGCAGTGCTAGCCCGGGACAGGGCACAGATACGCAGTATTTT.

The rearrangement uses TRBV18 and TRBJ2-1; D gene uncertain. In germline, CDR1 is KGHSH, CDR2 LQKENI. The CDR3 sequence is 14 residues long. The V gene lost 3 bases and the J gene lost 5 bases, with 11 bases spanning the gap. This chain's CDR3 is CASSPGSINNEQFF. The CDR3 DNA follows: TGTGCCAGCTCACCGGGGTCAATTAACAATGAGCAGTTCTTC.

This clonotype was seen a few times. V is TRBV10-3 and J is TRBJ2-7; possible D gene TRBD2, 5 bases. Germline V lookup: CDR1 ENHRY, CDR2 SYGVKD. The CDR3 length is 14 residues. Trimming pared 2 bases from V and 3 bases from J, leaving 11 bases between. The CDR3 DNA sequence: TGTGCCATCAGTGAGACCGGGGATATCTACGAGCAGTACTTC. It is translated as CAISETGDIYEQYF.

This clonotype has just a few counts. The J gene is TRBJ2-2, the V gene TRBV5-4, with 7 bases that match TRBD2. The CDR3 runs 17 residues. CDR1 SGHNT and CDR2 YYREEE come from the germline V gene (reference sequence). V lost 0 bases, J lost 7 bases, and 12 bases stayed unmatched. The DNA for the CDR3 is TGTGCCAGCAGCTTGGAGGCGGGAGAGCCATCGATCGGGGAGCTGTTTTTT. Amino acids: CASSLEAGEPSIGELFF.

The chain joins TRBV7-3 to TRBJ1-1; D is possibly TRBD1 (6 bases). CDR1 and CDR2 (germline): SGHTA, FQGTGA. Trimming stripped 5 bases from V and 1 base from J, with 11 bases between. The CDR3 totals 14 residues. Written as DNA, the CDR3 is TGTGCCAGCAGCATGGGACACTCGAACACTGAAGCTTTCTTT. It specifies CASSMGHSNTEAFF.

This clonotype was observed a few times. The chain uses TRBV4-3 and TRBJ2-1; TRBD2 matches 8 bases. The V gene's germline CDR1 is LGHNA and CDR2 YSLEER. V was clipped by 3 bases and J by 9 bases; unmatched bases: 7. This CDR3 region has 14 residues. This CDR3 is CASSHLWTSPEQFF. CDR3 nucleotide sequence: TGCGCCAGCAGCCATCTTTGGACTAGCCCTGAGCAGTTCTTC.

The genes are TRBV5-8 and TRBJ2-7; 12 positions match TRBD2. The CDR3 extends over 14 amino acids. The trim removed 2 bases at V and 5 bases at J, leaving 2 bases unmatched. CDR1 and CDR2 (germline): SGHTS, YDEGEE. CDR3: CASSFRLAGDEQYF. DNA of the CDR3: TGTGCCAGCAGCTTTCGACTAGCGGGAGACGAGCAGTACTTC.

The table lists this clonotype with a few counts. V is TRBV20-1 and J is TRBJ2-5; no definite D call. Trimming took 5 bases from V and 1 from J, leaving 14 bases between them. This CDR3 has 14 amino acids. CDR1 and CDR2 from the germline V gene are DFQATT and SNEGSKA (reference sequence). CDR3 bases: TGCAGTGCTGACGGCGGAAGAATCCAAGAGACCCAGTACTTC. Its translation: CSADGGRIQETQYF.

The chain joins TRBV20-1 to TRBJ1-1; D gene unclear. There are 13 residues in the CDR3. V gave up 3 bases and J gave up 1 base, with 9 bases separating them. The germline CDR1 and CDR2 sequences are DFQATT and SNEGSKA (reference sequence). CDR3 amino acids: CSASTDSNTEAFF. DNA for the CDR3: TGCAGTGCTAGCACGGACTCGAACACTGAAGCTTTCTTT.

This clonotype appeared a few times. This chain uses TRBV20-1 with TRBJ2-5; 9 bases map to TRBD2. J was trimmed by 2 bases and V by 3 bases; bases with no gene match: 7. Per germline, CDR1 DFQATT and CDR2 SNEGSKA (reference sequence). The CDR3 spans 15 residues. CDR3 sequence reads: CSASRITSGQETQYF. In DNA form, the CDR3 reads TGCAGTGCTAGCCGAATTACTAGCGGGCAAGAGACCCAGTACTTC.

The chain recombines TRBV7-2 with TRBJ2-7; 7 bases match TRBD2. This CDR3 spans 14 amino acids. Per the germline V gene, CDR1 is SGHTA and CDR2 is FQGNSA. After removal of 2 bases from V and 7 bases from J, the junction contained 8 bases not matched to a gene. The CDR3: CASSLRGRAGEQYF. Written as DNA, the CDR3 is TGTGCCAGCAGCTTACGTGGGAGGGCCGGGGAGCAGTACTTC.

This clonotype occurred a few times. The chain joins TRBV6-1 to TRBJ2-7; 9 nucleotides match TRBD1. The CDR3 spans 14 residues. Germline-derived CDR1 and CDR2 are MNHNS and SASEGT. The J segment lost 3 bases and the V segment lost 4 bases, leaving 4 bases of the junction unmatched. The CDR3 DNA sequence: TGTGCCAGCAGTGTATTGGGACAGGGCTACGAGCAGTACTTC. Protein: CASSVLGQGYEQYF.

This sequence joins TRBV28 and TRBJ2-5, with 8 bases that match TRBD1. The V gene end was trimmed by 5 bases and the J gene end by 1 base; junction bases not matched to a gene: 12. CDR3 length: 17 amino acids. In germline, CDR1 is MDHEN, CDR2 SYDVKM. The CDR3 protein is CASSPGDRGPLQETQYF. Here the CDR3 DNA reads TGTGCCAGCAGTCCCGGCGACAGGGGACCCCTCCAAGAGACCCAGTACTTC.

This clonotype was seen a few times. The J gene is TRBJ2-5, the V gene TRBV20-1; D ambiguous. V was clipped by 0 bases and J by 1 base, with 9 bases between them. Germline V gene lookup returns CDR1 DFQATT and CDR2 SNEGSKA (reference sequence). The CDR3 runs 14 residues. The CDR3 region is CSARDLRTQETQYF. The CDR3 nucleotides read TGCAGTGCTAGAGATCTGCGGACCCAAGAGACCCAGTACTTC.

The gene calls are TRBV7-2 and TRBJ1-2; a possible D gene is TRBD1 (5 bases). V was clipped by 3 bases and J by 0 bases, with 8 bases between them. Germline lookup yields CDR1 SGHTA and CDR2 FQGNSA. The CDR3 has 14 amino acids. CDR3 sequence: CASSLTEANYGYTF. CDR3 DNA sequence: TGTGCCAGCAGCTTGACAGAAGCTAACTATGGCTACACCTTC. The full variable domain, rest sourced from reference TRBV7-2 and TRBJ1-2, is GAGVSQSPSNKVTEKGKDVELRCDPISGHTALYWYRQSLGQGLEFLIYFQGNSAPDKSGLPSDRFSAERTGGSVSTLTIQRTQQEDSAVYLCASSLTEANYGYTFGSGTRLTVV.

This clonotype was detected many times. The V and J genes are TRBV30 and TRBJ1-2, with 8 bases lining up with TRBD1. Germline V gene data show CDR1 as GTSNPN and CDR2 as SVGIG (reference sequence). The length of the CDR3 is 13 residues. The V segment lost 5 bases and the J segment 3 bases; nucleotides outside the gene matches: 5. CDR3 sequence reads: CAWVLTGDYGYTF. The CDR3 nucleotides read TGTGCCTGGGTACTGACAGGGGACTATGGCTACACCTTC.

Only a few counts were recorded for this clonotype. The chain employs TRBV12-3 or TRBV12-4 and TRBJ2-7, with 11 bases lining up with TRBD1. The trim removed 6 bases at V and 5 bases at J, leaving 3 bases unmatched. The CDR3 totals 13 residues. The CDR3 is CASSGQGAHEQYF. The CDR3, as DNA: TGTGCCAGCAGCGGACAGGGGGCCCACGAGCAGTACTTC.

The J gene is TRBJ1-1, the V gene TRBV27, with a weak D call TRBD1 (5 bases). Trimming shortened V by 10 bases and J by 0 bases, and 12 bases separated the two germline ends. The CDR3 is 13 amino acids. Per germline, CDR1 MNHEY and CDR2 SMNVEV (reference sequence). CDR3 DNA sequence: TGTGCCACCCAGGGACCGGTGAACACTGAAGCTTTCTTT. This codes for CATQGPVNTEAFF.